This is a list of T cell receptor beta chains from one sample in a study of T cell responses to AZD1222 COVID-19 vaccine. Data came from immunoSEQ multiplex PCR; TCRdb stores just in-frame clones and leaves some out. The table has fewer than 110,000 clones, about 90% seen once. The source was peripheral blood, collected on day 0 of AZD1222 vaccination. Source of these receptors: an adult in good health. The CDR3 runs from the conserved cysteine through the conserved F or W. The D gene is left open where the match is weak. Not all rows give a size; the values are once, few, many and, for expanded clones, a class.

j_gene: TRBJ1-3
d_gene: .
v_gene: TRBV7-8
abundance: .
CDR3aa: CASSLAVQGSGNTIYF
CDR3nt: TGTGCCAGCAGCTTAGCGGTTCAGGGATCTGGAAACACCATATATTTT

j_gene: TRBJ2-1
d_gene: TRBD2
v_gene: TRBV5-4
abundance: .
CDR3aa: CASSLQRGGIGSYNEQFF
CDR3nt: TGTGCCAGCAGCTTACAGCGGGGGGGCATCGGCTCCTACAATGAGCAGTTCTTC

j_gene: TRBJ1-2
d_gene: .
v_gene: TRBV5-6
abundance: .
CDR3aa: CASSRGSGGYTF
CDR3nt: TGTGCCAGCAGTAGAGGGTCGGGAGGCTACACCTTC

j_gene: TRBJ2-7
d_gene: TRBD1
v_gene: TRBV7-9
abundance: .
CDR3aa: CASTSMGRGPHEQYF
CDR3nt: TGTGCCAGCACCAGCATGGGCAGGGGGCCCCACGAGCAGTACTTC

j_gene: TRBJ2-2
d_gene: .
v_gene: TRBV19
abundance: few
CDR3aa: CASSSIQGSTGELFF
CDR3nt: TGTGCCAGTAGTTCAATACAGGGTTCCACCGGGGAGCTGTTTTTT

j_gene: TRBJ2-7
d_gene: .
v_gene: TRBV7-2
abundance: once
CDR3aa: CASNKVLVDEQYF
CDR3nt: TGTGCCAGCAACAAGGTCCTTGTCGACGAGCAGTACTTC

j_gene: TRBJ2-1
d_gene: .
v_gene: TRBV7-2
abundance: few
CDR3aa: CASSLVGHNEQFF
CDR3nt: TGTGCCAGCAGCTTAGTGGGCCACAATGAGCAGTTCTTC

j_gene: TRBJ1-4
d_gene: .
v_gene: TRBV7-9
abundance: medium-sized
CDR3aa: CASSPIAVEDEKLFF
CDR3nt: TGTGCCAGCAGCCCAATCGCGGTGGAGGATGAAAAACTGTTTTTT

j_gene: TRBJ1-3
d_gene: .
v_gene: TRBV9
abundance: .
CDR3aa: CASSVLPEGSGNTIYF
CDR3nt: TGTGCCAGCAGCGTACTACCGGAGGGTTCTGGAAACACCATATATTTT

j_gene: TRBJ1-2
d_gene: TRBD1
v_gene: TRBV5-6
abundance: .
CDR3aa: CASSSTGWDGYTF
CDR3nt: TGTGCCAGCAGCTCGACAGGGTGGGATGGCTACACCTTC

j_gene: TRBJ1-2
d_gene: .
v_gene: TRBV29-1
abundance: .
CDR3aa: CSVEVSGNYGYTF
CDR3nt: TGCAGCGTTGAGGTCTCAGGGAACTATGGCTACACCTTC

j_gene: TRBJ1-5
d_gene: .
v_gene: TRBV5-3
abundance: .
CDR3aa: CARSLASSNQPQHF
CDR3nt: TGTGCCAGAAGCTTGGCCAGCAGCAATCAGCCCCAGCATTTT

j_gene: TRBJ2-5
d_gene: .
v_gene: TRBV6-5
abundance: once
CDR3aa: CASSSPELGFETQYF
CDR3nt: TGTGCCAGCAGTTCTCCAGAATTGGGTTTTGAGACCCAGTACTTC

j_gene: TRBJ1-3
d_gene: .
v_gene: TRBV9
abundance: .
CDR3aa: CASSVAGASLSGNTIYF
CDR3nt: TGTGCCAGCAGCGTAGCAGGGGCGAGCCTCTCTGGAAACACCATATATTTT

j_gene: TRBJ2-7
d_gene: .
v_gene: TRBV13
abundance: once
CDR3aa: CASSLGQKAYEQYF
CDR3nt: TGTGCCAGCAGCTTAGGACAGAAAGCCTACGAGCAGTACTTC

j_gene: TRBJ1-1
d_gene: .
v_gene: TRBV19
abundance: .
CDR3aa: CASSNRLGALNTEAFF
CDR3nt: TGTGCCAGTAGTAACAGGCTGGGGGCGTTGAACACTGAAGCTTTCTTT

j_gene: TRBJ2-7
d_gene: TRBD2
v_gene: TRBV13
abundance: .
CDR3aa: CASSCSGASSYEQYF
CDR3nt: TGTGCCAGCAGCTGTAGCGGGGCGAGCTCCTACGAGCAGTACTTC

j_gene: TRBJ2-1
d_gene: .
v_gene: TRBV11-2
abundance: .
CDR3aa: CASSLIGANEQFF
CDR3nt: TGTGCCAGCAGCTTGATTGGGGCTAATGAGCAGTTCTTC

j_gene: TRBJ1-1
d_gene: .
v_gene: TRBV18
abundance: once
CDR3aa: CASSPGRDTEAFF
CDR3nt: TGTGCCAGCTCACCAGGGCGAGACACTGAAGCTTTCTTT

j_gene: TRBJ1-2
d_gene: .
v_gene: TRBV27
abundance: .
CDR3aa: CASSLDRRSYGYTF
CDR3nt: TGTGCCAGCAGTTTAGACAGGCGGTCCTATGGCTACACCTTC

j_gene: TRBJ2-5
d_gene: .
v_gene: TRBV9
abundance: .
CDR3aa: CASSVVDQETQYF
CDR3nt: TGTGCCAGCAGCGTAGTTGATCAAGAGACCCAGTACTTC

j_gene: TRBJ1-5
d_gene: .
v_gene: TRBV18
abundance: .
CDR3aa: CASSRTQGGGNQPQHF
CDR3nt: TGTGCCAGCTCACGTACCCAGGGAGGTGGCAATCAGCCCCAGCATTTT

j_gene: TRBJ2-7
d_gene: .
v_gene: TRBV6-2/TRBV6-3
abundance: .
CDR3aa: CASSYSMGAVEYYEQYF
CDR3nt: TGTGCCAGCAGTTACTCTATGGGTGCGGTTGAATACTACGAGCAGTACTTC

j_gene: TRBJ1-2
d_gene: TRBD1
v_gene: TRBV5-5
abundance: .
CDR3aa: CASSWALTGFNYGYTF
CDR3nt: TGTGCCAGCAGCTGGGCCTTGACAGGGTTTAACTATGGCTACACCTTC

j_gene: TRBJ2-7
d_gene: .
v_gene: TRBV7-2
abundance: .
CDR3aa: CASSLSITSYEQYF
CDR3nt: TGTGCCAGCAGCTTAAGCATAACCTCCTACGAGCAGTACTTC

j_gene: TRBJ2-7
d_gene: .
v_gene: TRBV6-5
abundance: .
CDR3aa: CASTGFSEQYF
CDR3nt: TGTGCCAGCACAGGGTTCTCCGAGCAGTACTTC

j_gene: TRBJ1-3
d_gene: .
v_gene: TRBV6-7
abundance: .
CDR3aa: CASSKTGHSGNTIYF
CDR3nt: TGTGCCAGCAGTAAGACAGGACACTCTGGAAACACCATATATTTT

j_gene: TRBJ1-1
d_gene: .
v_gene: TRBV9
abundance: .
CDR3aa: CASSAIGANTEAFF
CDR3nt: TGTGCCAGCAGCGCCATTGGGGCGAACACTGAAGCTTTCTTT

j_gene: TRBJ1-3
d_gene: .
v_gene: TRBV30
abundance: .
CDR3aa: CAWSRDGSGNTIYF
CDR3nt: TGTGCCTGGAGTCGGGACGGCTCTGGAAACACCATATATTTT

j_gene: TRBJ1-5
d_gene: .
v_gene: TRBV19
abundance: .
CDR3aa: CASSIGQGNQPQHF
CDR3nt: TGTGCCAGTAGTATAGGACAGGGCAATCAGCCCCAGCATTTT

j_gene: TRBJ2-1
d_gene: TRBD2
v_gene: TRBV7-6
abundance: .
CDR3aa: CASSSPGLAGIRQFF
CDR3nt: TGTGCCAGCAGCTCTCCTGGGCTAGCGGGGATTAGGCAGTTCTTC

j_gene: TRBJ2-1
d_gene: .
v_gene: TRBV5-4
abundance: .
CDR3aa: CASRAGIYGEQFF
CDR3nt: TGTGCCAGCAGGGCAGGGATCTATGGTGAGCAGTTCTTC

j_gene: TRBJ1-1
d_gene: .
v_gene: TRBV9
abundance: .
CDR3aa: CASSVGVKNTEAFF
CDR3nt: TGTGCCAGCAGCGTAGGGGTCAAGAACACTGAAGCTTTCTTT

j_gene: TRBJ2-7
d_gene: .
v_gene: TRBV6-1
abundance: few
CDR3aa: CASSEIWSGRGRGEQYF
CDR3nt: TGTGCCAGCAGTGAAATTTGGTCGGGCAGGGGTAGGGGCGAGCAGTACTTC

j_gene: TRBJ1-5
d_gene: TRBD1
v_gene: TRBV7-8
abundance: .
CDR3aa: CASSTQGAGNQPQHF
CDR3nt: TGTGCCAGCAGCACACAGGGGGCCGGCAATCAGCCCCAGCATTTT

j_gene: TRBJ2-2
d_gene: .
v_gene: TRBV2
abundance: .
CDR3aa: CASSVLLDTGELFF
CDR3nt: TGTGCCAGCAGTGTTTTGCTAGACACCGGGGAGCTGTTTTTT

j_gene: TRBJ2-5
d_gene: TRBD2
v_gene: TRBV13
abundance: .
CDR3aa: CASSPGRLAGYETQYF
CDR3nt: TGTGCCAGCAGCCCTGGACGACTAGCGGGGTATGAGACCCAGTACTTC

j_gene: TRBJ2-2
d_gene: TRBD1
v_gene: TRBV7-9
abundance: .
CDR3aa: CASSLPGQGAVSTGELFF
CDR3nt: TGTGCCAGCAGCTTACCGGGACAGGGGGCTGTTTCCACCGGGGAGCTGTTTTTT

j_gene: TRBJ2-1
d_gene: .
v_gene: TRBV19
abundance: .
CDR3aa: CASSISGFFYNEQFF
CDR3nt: TGTGCCAGTAGTATAAGTGGGTTTTTCTACAATGAGCAGTTCTTC

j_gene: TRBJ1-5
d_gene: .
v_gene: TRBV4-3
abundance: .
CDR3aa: CASSQGVGLEPQHF
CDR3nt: TGCGCCAGCAGCCAAGGGGTGGGGCTGGAGCCCCAGCATTTT

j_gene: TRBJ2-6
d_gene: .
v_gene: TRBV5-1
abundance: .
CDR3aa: CASSPRGRGANVLTF
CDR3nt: TGCGCCAGCAGCCCCAGAGGGAGGGGGGCCAACGTCCTGACTTTC

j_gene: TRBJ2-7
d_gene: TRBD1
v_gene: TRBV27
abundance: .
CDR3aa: CASSTPGQGSYEQYF
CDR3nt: TGTGCCAGCAGTACCCCGGGACAGGGTTCCTACGAGCAGTACTTC